The source of this T cell receptor beta chain is a study of T cell responses to AZD1222 COVID-19 vaccine. General observations from the study: Baseline serology detected seropositivity in only six AZD1222 recipients. Mostly white British, mostly female donors; authors suggested clonal diversity may be underestimated. No day 14 peak samples; only post-peak repertoires were characterized. Increased Spike-specific TCR breadth and depth were observed after two AZD1222 doses.

There are 13 residues in the CDR3. V was clipped by 2 bases and J by 5 bases, with 8 bases between them. The germline gives CDR1 MRHNA, CDR2 SNTAGT. Here immunoSEQ multiplex PCR was the method, and the copy in TCRdb shows in-frame clones only, minus some. Of 80,000 to 90,000 clones in the sample, around nine tenths were seen once. To note about this clone: Its antigen is unknown.

The chain combines TRBV6-4 with TRBJ2-3, with D perhaps matching TRBD2 (6 bases). The material was peripheral blood, obtained on day 0 of MenACWY control vaccination. The TCR was taken from an adult in good health. The CDR3 bases are TGTGCCAGCAGTGACCAGGGAGGAGATACGCAGTATTTT. Protein: CASSDQGGDTQYF.